These 5 T cell receptor beta chains came from one sample sequenced in a study of blood T cells in healthy people across ages (dated by TCRdb to 2013 to 2016). The library was prepared using 5' RACE. The instrument given in TCRdb is Illumina HiSeq 2500. A second PCR of roughly 6 to 12 cycles was performed with a sample-barcoded 5' primer and a J-beta primer mix. TCRdb's own reprocessing of the public reads used fastp at Q25 and MiXCR and kept productive beta chains. CDR3 protein duplicates are merged, each entry listing the most common genes and DNA. This sample has about a million distinct CDR3 sequences in its table, and approximately 38% of those were observed once. The leading ten clones occupy approximately 14% of the sample. The sequencing sample was made of blood. Source of these receptors: a man younger than 35 in good health.

This clonotype was found a few times. The chain joins TRBV7-2 to TRBJ1-4; the D gene is possibly TRBD1 (5 bases). The CDR3 has 16 residues. Germline lookup yields CDR1 SGHTA and CDR2 FQGNSA. V dropped 5 bases and J dropped 5 bases, with 18 bases sitting between them. The DNA of the CDR3 is TGTGCCAGCAGCCTTTCCTCAGGGAACGGGAATGAAAAACTGTTTTTT. It yields the protein CASSLSSGNGNEKLFF.

In its sample, this clonotype was seen a few times. The rearrangement links TRBV5-5 to TRBJ2-2, with 8 bases fitting TRBD2. The V segment lost 0 bases and the J segment 4 bases; nucleotides outside the gene matches: 5. This CDR3 is 16 amino acids long. Germline V gives CDR1 SGHKS, CDR2 YYEKEE (reference sequence). The CDR3 spells CASSLVSGGTTGELFF. The DNA of the CDR3 is TGTGCCAGCAGCTTGGTTTCGGGGGGGACCACCGGGGAGCTGTTTTTT.

This clonotype has only a few counts. The rearrangement links TRBV27 to TRBJ2-1; 11 bases line up with TRBD2. The CDR3 contains 19 residues. Germline CDR1 and CDR2: MNHEY and SMNVEV (reference sequence). The V and J ends lost 0 bases and 5 bases, in that order; junction bases with no gene match: 12. In DNA form, the CDR3 reads TGTGCCAGCAGTTTATCGATTCCTGAACTGACTAGCGGGAACAATGAGCAGTTCTTC. It translates to CASSLSIPELTSGNNEQFF.

This clonotype turned up a few times. This chain links TRBV29-1 with TRBJ1-1, with a possible D match to TRBD1 (5 bases). CDR1 and CDR2 (germline): SQVTM, ANQGSEA. V lost 6 bases and J 1 base, leaving 18 bases between the germline ends. This CDR3 contains 15 residues. The CDR3 spells CSVGGEGGTNTEAFF. The CDR3 nucleotides read TGCAGCGTCGGGGGGGAGGGCGGAACGAACACTGAAGCTTTCTTT.

The chain recombines TRBV4-3 with TRBJ2-5; 11 bases agree with TRBD1. J gave up 10 bases and V 1 base, and 2 bases lay outside the gene matches. The CDR3 extends over 13 amino acids. Per germline, CDR1 LGHNA and CDR2 YSLEER. The CDR3 nucleotides are TGCGCCAGCAGCCAAGGGGACAGGGGGATCCAGTACTTC. Translation: CASSQGDRGIQYF.